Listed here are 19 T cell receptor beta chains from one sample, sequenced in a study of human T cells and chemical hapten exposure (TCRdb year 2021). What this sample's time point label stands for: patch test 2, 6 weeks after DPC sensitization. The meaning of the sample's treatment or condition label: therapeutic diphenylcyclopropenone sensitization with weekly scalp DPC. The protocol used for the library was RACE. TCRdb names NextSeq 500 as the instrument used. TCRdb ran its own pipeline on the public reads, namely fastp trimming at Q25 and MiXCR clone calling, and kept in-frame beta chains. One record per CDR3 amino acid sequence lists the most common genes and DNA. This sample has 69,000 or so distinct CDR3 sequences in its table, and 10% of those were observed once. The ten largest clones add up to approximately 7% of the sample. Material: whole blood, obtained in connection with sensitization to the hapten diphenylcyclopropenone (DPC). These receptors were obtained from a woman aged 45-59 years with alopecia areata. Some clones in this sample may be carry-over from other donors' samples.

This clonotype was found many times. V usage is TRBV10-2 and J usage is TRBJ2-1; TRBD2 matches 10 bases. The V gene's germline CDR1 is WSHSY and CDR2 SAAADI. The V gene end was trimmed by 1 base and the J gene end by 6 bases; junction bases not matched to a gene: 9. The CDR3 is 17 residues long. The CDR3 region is CASSEFTLLAGTNEQFF. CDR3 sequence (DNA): TGCGCCAGCAGTGAGTTCACCCTACTAGCGGGAACCAATGAGCAGTTCTTC.

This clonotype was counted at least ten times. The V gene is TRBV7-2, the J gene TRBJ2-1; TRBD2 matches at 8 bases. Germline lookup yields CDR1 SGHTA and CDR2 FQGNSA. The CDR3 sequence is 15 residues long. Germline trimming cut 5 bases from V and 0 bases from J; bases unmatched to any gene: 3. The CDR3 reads CASSTSGSSYNEQFF. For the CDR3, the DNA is TGTGCCAGCAGCACTAGCGGAAGCTCCTACAATGAGCAGTTCTTC.

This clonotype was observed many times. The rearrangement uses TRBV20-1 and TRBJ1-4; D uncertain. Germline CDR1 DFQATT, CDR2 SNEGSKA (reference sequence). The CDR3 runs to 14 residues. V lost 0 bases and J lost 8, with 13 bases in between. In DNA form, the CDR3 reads TGCAGTGCTAGAGATCTCGGAGGGTGGGAAAAACTGTTTTTT. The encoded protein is CSARDLGGWEKLFF.

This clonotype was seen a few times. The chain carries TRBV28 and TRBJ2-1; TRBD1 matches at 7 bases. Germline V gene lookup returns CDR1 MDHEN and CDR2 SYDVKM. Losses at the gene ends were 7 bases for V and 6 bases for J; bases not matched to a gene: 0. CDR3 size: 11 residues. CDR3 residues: CASKGANEQFF. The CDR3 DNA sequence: TGTGCCAGCAAGGGGGCCAATGAGCAGTTCTTC.

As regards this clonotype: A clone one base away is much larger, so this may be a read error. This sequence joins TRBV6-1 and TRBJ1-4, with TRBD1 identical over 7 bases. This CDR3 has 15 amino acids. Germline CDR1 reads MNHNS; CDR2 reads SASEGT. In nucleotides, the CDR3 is TGTGTCAGCAGTGACGGACAGGTCGGAAATGAAAAACTGTTTTTT. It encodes CVSSDGQVGNEKLFF.

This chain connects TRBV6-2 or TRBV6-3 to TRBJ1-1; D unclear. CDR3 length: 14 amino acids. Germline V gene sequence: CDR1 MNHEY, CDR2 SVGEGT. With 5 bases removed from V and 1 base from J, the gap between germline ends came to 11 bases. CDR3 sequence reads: CASSDSTPNTEAFF. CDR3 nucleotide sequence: TGTGCCAGCAGTGATTCGACACCGAACACTGAAGCTTTCTTT.

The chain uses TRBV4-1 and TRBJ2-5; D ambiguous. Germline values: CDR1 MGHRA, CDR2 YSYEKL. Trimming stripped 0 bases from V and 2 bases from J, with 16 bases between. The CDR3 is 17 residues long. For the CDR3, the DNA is TGCGCCAGCAGCCAAGATGGGCTCCGGGTTGGACAAGAGACCCAGTACTTC. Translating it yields CASSQDGLRVGQETQYF.

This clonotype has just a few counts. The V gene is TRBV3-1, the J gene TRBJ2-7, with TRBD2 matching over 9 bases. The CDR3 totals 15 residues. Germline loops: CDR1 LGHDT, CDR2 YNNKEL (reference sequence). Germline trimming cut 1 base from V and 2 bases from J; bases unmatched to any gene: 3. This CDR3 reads CASSQGGGRAYEQYF. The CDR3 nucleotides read TGTGCCAGCAGCCAAGGTGGCGGGAGGGCCTACGAGCAGTACTTC.

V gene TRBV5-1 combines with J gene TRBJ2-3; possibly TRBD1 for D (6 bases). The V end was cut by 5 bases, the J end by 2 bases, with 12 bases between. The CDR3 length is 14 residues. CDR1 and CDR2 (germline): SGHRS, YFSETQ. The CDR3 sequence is CASSYRDPTDTQYF. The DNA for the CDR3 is TGCGCCAGCAGTTACAGGGACCCCACAGATACGCAGTATTTT.

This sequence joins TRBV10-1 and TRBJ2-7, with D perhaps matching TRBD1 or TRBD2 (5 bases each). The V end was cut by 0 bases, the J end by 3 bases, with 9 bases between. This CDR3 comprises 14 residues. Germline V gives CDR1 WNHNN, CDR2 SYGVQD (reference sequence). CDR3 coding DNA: TGCGCCAGCAGTGAGTCCCGGGACCGCTACGAGCAGTACTTC. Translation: CASSESRDRYEQYF.

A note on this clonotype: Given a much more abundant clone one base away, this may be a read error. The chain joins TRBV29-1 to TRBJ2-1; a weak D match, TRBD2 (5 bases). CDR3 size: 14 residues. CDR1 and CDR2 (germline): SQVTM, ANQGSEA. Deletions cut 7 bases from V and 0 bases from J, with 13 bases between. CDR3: CSAPADSSYNEQFF. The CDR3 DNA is TGCAGCGCTCCAGCGGATAGCTCCTACAATGAGCAGTTCTTC.

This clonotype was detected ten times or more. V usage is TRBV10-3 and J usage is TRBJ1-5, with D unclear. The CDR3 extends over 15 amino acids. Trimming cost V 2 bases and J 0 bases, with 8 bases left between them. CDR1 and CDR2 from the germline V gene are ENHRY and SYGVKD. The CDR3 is CAISEGDFSNQPQHF. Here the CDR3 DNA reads TGTGCCATCAGTGAGGGCGACTTTAGCAATCAGCCCCAGCATTTT.

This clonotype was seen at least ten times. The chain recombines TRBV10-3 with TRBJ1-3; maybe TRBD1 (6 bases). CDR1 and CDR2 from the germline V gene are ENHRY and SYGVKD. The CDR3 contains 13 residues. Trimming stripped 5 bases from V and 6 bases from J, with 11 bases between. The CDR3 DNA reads TGTGCCATCAGTTCCGGACAGCCAAACACCATATATTTT. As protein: CAISSGQPNTIYF.

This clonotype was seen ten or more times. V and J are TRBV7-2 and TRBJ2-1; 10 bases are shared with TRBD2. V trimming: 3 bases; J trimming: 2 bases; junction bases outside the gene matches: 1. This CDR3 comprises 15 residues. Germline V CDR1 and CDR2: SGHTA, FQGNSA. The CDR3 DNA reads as TGTGCCAGCAGCTTTACTAGCGGGGCCTACAATGAGCAGTTCTTC. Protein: CASSFTSGAYNEQFF.

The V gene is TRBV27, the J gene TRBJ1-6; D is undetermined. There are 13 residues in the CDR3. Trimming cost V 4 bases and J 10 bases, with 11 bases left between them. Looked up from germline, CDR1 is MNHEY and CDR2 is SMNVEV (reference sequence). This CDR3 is CASSWYDSSPLHF. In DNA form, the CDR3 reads TGTGCCAGCAGTTGGTACGATTCCTCACCCCTCCACTTT.

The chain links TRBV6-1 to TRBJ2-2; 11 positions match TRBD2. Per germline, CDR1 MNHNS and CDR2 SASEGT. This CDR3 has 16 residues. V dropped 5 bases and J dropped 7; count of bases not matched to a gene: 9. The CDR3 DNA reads TGTGCCAGCAGTCTTACGACTAGCGGGATTAGCGGGGAGCTGTTTTTT. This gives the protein CASSLTTSGISGELFF.

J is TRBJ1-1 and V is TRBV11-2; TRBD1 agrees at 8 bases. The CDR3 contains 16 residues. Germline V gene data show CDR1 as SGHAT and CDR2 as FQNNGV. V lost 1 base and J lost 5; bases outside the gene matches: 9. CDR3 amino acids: CASSLGSSGGWTEAFF. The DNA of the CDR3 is TGTGCCAGCAGCTTAGGGTCCTCAGGGGGCTGGACTGAAGCTTTCTTT.

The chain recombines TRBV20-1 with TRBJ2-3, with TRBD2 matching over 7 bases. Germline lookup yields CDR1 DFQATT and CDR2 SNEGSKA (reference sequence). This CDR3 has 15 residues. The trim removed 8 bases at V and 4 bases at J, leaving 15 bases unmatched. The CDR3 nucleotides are TGCAGTCTGGACCGGGACTACCGTATCGCAGATACGCAGTATTTT. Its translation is CSLDRDYRIADTQYF.

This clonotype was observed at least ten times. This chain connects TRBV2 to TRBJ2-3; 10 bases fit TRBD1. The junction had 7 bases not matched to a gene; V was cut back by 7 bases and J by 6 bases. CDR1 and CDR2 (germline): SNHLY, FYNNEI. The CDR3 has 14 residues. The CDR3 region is CASKRDRGRDTQYF. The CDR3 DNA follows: TGTGCCAGCAAACGGGACAGGGGAAGGGATACGCAGTATTTT.